These 22 T cell receptor beta chains originate from one sample sequenced in a study of blood T cell repertoires in COVID-19. Some clones are missing from TCRdb's copy, which holds only in-frame ones; the method was immunoSEQ multiplex PCR. Altogether about 250,000 clones are present, around 90% being singletons, with the ten largest covering roughly 2.6%. The sample taken for sequencing was PBMCs or T cells enriched from blood (not recorded which). Receptor source: a woman in her 30s with acute COVID-19.

This rearrangement joins TRBV4-1 to TRBJ2-4; 8 bases fit TRBD1. The CDR3 runs to 16 residues. V gave up 5 bases and J gave up 7 bases; unmatched junction bases: 13. Germline CDR1 is MGHRA and CDR2 is YSYEKL. CDR3 loop: CASSLRTGMLKNIQYF. The CDR3 DNA follows: TGCGCCAGCAGCTTGAGGACAGGGATGTTGAAGAACATTCAGTACTTC.

The chain is built from TRBV12-3 or TRBV12-4 and TRBJ2-7, with D unresolved. There are 13 residues in the CDR3. V dropped 1 base and J dropped 1 base, with 5 bases sitting between them. The CDR3 DNA is TGTGCCAGCAGTTTAGGTTCTTCCTACGAGCAGTACTTC. Encoded protein: CASSLGSSYEQYF.

The chain employs TRBV29-1 and TRBJ1-3; D ambiguous. The V end lost 6 bases, the J end lost 4 bases, and 16 bases lay between the germline ends. Germline lookup yields CDR1 SQVTM and CDR2 ANQGSEA. This CDR3 contains 14 residues. In DNA, the CDR3 is TGCAGCGTCGTACGGGGAAGCGCCGGAAACACCATATATTTT. This encodes CSVVRGSAGNTIYF.

V usage is TRBV2 and J usage is TRBJ1-2; possibly TRBD1 for D (6 bases). V lost 2 bases, J lost 3 bases, and 10 bases lay in between. Germline assignment: CDR1 SNHLY and CDR2 FYNNEI. The CDR3 has 14 residues. The CDR3: CASSEPEGDYGYTF. In DNA form, the CDR3 reads TGTGCCAGCAGTGAACCAGAGGGGGACTATGGCTACACCTTC.

The V gene is TRBV18, the J gene TRBJ1-2; 9 positions agree with TRBD1. The junction had 4 bases not matched to a gene; V was cut back by 3 bases and J by 2 bases. Germline V gene sequence: CDR1 KGHSH, CDR2 LQKENI. CDR3 size: 15 residues. CDR3 in DNA: TGTGCCAGCTCACCGCCCGGACAGGGGAACTATGGCTACACCTTC. Translating it yields CASSPPGQGNYGYTF.

V usage is TRBV12-2 and J usage is TRBJ1-5. TRBV12-2 is designated a pseudogene. CDR3 length: 13 amino acids. The CDR3 region is CASPRGATQPQHF. DNA of the CDR3: TGTGCAAGTCCCCGGGGGGCCACTCAGCCCCAGCATTTT.

This chain connects TRBV19 to TRBJ1-3, with 7 nucleotides matching TRBD1. The germline V gene has CDR1 LNHDA and CDR2 SQIVND (reference sequence). The CDR3 consists of 17 residues. The V and J ends lost 7 bases and 0 bases, in that order; junction bases with no gene match: 12. CDR3 region: CASTNLRGRRSGNTIYF. As DNA, the CDR3 is TGTGCCAGTACCAACCTGAGGGGGCGGCGCTCTGGAAACACCATATATTTT.

The chain couples TRBV5-1 to TRBJ2-3; no firm D call. V was clipped by 0 bases and J by 2 bases, with 13 bases between them. The CDR3 spans 16 residues. Germline V CDR1 and CDR2: SGHRS, YFSETQ. The CDR3 region has the DNA TGCGCCAGCAGCTTGGAAGGCGGAACATCCACAGATACGCAGTATTTT. Its protein product is CASSLEGGTSTDTQYF.

The J gene is TRBJ1-4, the V gene TRBV24-1; 9 bases agree with TRBD1. V shed 8 bases, J shed 5 bases, and the junction held 5 bases outside the gene matches. The germline V gene has CDR1 KGHDR and CDR2 SFDVKD. The CDR3 totals 14 residues. In DNA form, the CDR3 reads TGTGCCACCACCCCCGGGACAGGGAATGAAAAACTGTTTTTT. Its translation is CATTPGTGNEKLFF.

This clone occurred once. The rearrangement uses TRBV13 and TRBJ2-5; 8 bases match TRBD2. The CDR3 runs to 15 residues. In germline, CDR1 is PRHDT, CDR2 FYEKMQ (reference sequence). V dropped 1 base and J dropped 3; count of bases not matched to a gene: 4. CDR3 bases: TGTGCCAGCAGCTTAGTGCGGGGGGATGAAGAGACCCAGTACTTC. Its protein is CASSLVRGDEETQYF.

Only a few counts were recorded for this clone. The chain combines TRBV11-2 with TRBJ1-6, with 8 bases matching TRBD1. Germline V lookup: CDR1 SGHAT, CDR2 FQNNGV. CDR3 length: 14 residues. V gave up 1 base and J gave up 10 bases; unmatched junction bases: 3. Written as DNA, the CDR3 is TGTGCCAGCAGCTTAGCAACAGGGGGATCACCCCTCCACTTT. Protein product: CASSLATGGSPLHF.

The V and J genes are TRBV7-9 and TRBJ2-5; 7 bases line up with TRBD2. J was trimmed by 4 bases and V by 5 bases; bases with no gene match: 13. CDR3 length: 16 amino acids. Per the germline V gene, CDR1 is SEHNR and CDR2 is FQNEAQ (reference sequence). The CDR3: CASSADGGVEIETQYF. CDR3 nucleotides: TGTGCCAGCAGCGCCGATGGGGGGGTGGAGATAGAGACCCAGTACTTC.

As DNA, the CDR3 is TGTGCCAGCAGTGATCTGGCAGGGTGGGCGGGGGAGACCCAGTACTTC. Translated: CASSDLAGWAGETQYF. This chain joins TRBV2 and TRBJ2-5, with D possibly matching TRBD2 (6 bases). This CDR3 has 16 residues. V was clipped by 3 bases and J by 5 bases, with 19 bases between them. Germline CDR1 reads SNHLY; CDR2 reads FYNNEI.

The chain carries TRBV5-1 and TRBJ2-1, with 10 bases that match TRBD2. J gave up 6 bases and V 8 bases, and 14 bases lay outside the gene matches. This CDR3 contains 16 residues. Germline V gives CDR1 SGHRS, CDR2 YFSETQ. Here the CDR3 reads CASVSSGGLDGNEQFF. The CDR3, as DNA: TGCGCCAGTGTCTCTAGCGGGGGCCTCGACGGCAATGAGCAGTTCTTC.

V usage is TRBV18 and J usage is TRBJ2-5, with D unclear. This CDR3 contains 15 residues. V lost 4 bases to trimming and J lost 4 bases, with 16 bases between them. Germline V gene lookup returns CDR1 KGHSH and CDR2 LQKENI. This CDR3 reads CASSLSTGALETQYF. Here the CDR3 DNA reads TGTGCCAGCTCACTTTCTACCGGAGCCTTAGAGACCCAGTACTTC. The full variable domain, with the rest looked up from reference TRBV18 and TRBJ2-5, is NAGVMQNPRHLVRRRGQEARLRCSPMKGHSHVYWYRQLPEEGLKFMVYLQKENIIDESGMPKERFSAEFPKEGPSILRIQQVVRGDSAAYFCASSLSTGALETQYFGPGTRLLVL.

This clone appeared once. The chain employs TRBV27 and TRBJ1-2; D is uncertain. The germline gives CDR1 MNHEY, CDR2 SMNVEV (reference sequence). Trimming removed 4 bases at V and 0 bases at J, with 6 bases between. The CDR3 loop spans 13 amino acids. In DNA form, the CDR3 reads TGTGCCAGCAGTTGGGCACCTAACTATGGCTACACCTTC. It codes for CASSWAPNYGYTF.

In regard to this clone: The sample has other DNA sequences that encode this CDR3 too. This chain uses TRBV5-6 with TRBJ2-7, with TRBD1 as a possible D gene (5 bases). The CDR3 extends over 12 amino acids. Trimming cost V 4 bases and J 2 bases, with 7 bases left between them. Germline values: CDR1 SGHDT, CDR2 YYEEEE. CDR3 in DNA: TGTGCCAGCAGCCTGACAGCCTACGAGCAGTACTTC. Protein: CASSLTAYEQYF.

V usage is TRBV5-1 and J usage is TRBJ2-3; 7 positions match TRBD1. Looked up from germline, CDR1 is SGHRS and CDR2 is YFSETQ. The junction had 9 bases not matched to a gene; V was cut back by 4 bases and J by 4 bases. There are 15 residues in the CDR3. This CDR3 is CASSARGQDPDTQYF. In nucleotides, the CDR3 is TGCGCCAGCAGCGCCCGCGGACAGGACCCAGATACGCAGTATTTT.

The chain couples TRBV4-3 to TRBJ1-4; TRBD1 might be the D (5 bases). CDR1 is LGHNA and CDR2 is YSLEER in the germline V gene. CDR3 length equals 18 residues. Trimming removed 0 bases at V and 4 bases at J, with 18 bases between. The CDR3: CASSQEYLAGPINEKLFF. As DNA, the CDR3 is TGCGCCAGCAGCCAAGAATATTTAGCGGGGCCGATTAATGAAAAACTGTTTTTT.

In its sample, this clone was seen once. DNA for the CDR3: TGTGCCAGCAGCCAAGCACAGGGGGCTTACGAGCAGTACTTC. Residues: CASSQAQGAYEQYF. The chain carries TRBV14 and TRBJ2-7; 9 bases map to TRBD1. The CDR3 spans 14 residues. The germline CDR1 and CDR2 sequences are SGHDN and FVKESK. J lost 4 bases, V lost 1 base, and 2 bases had no gene match.

The rearrangement uses TRBV18 and TRBJ1-1, with no clear D. This CDR3 is 13 amino acids long. Germline lookup yields CDR1 KGHSH and CDR2 LQKENI. The germline V and J ends were trimmed by 3 bases and 1 base, with 6 bases remaining between them. The CDR3 loop is CASSPGANTEAFF. The CDR3, as DNA: TGTGCCAGCTCACCGGGAGCGAACACTGAAGCTTTCTTT.

The rearrangement uses TRBV29-1 and TRBJ2-7; a possible D gene is TRBD1 (6 bases). V gave up 1 base and J gave up 3 bases, with 16 bases separating them. The CDR3 is 15 residues long. CDR1 and CDR2 from the germline V gene are SQVTM and ANQGSEA. CDR3 nucleotides: TGCAGCGTTGAAGTCCCCAAGGGGGTGGACTACGAGCAGTACTTC. Residues: CSVEVPKGVDYEQYF.